A single TCR beta chain is shown here with its context. TCRdb's table, derived via immunoSEQ multiplex PCR, lists solely in-frame clones and lacks some. The profile shows about 81,000 clones, just over 90% of them singletons. This specimen belongs to a study of human versus mouse CDR3 diversity and MHC coevolution. This CDR3 comprises 16 residues. The V gene's germline CDR1 is SGDLS and CDR2 YYNGEE. Trimming removed 0 bases from V and 1 base from J; junction bases left unmatched: 3. Cells were CD45RO-negative CD62L-positive naive CD4 T cells sorted from PBMCs. The chain has TRBV9 and TRBJ2-2; TRBD2 matches 7 bases. The specimen was naive CD4+ T cells from blood. The subset here: CD45RO-negative CD62L-positive naive CD4 T cells. This receptor was identified in a person between 25 and 70 years old in good health. The CDR3 protein is CASSVGGGLNTGELFF. The CDR3 bases are TGTGCCAGCAGCGTAGGGGGAGGGTTGAACACCGGGGAGCTGTTTTTT. Combining the CDR3 with reference TRBV9 and TRBJ2-2 gives the whole variable domain DSGVTQTPKHLITATGQRVTLRCSPRSGDLSVYWYQQSLDQGLQFLIQYYNGEERAKGNILERFSAQQFPDLHSELNLSSLELGDSALYFCASSVGGGLNTGELFFGEGSRLTVL.